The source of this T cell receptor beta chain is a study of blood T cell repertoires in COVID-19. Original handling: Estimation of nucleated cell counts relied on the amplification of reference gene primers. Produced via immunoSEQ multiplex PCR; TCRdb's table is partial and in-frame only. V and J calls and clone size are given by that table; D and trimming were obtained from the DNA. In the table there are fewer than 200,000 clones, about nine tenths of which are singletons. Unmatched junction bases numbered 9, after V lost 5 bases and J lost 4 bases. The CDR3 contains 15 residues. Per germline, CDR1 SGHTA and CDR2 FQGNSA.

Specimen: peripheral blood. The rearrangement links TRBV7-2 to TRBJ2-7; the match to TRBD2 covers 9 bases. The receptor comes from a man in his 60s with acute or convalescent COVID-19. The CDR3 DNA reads TGTGCCAGCAGCCGTATTAGCGGGAGTGGGTACGAGCAGTACTTC. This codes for CASSRISGSGYEQYF.